The 27 T cell receptor beta chains given below trace back to one sample, sequenced in a study of blood T cell repertoires in COVID-19. Assay used: immunoSEQ multiplex PCR; TCRdb lists only in-frame clones, some missing. The data show tens of thousands of clones, 82% seen once. Sequencing was done on a sample of peripheral blood. The receptor source for this set is a human donor in a cohort sampled during active COVID-19.

This clone appeared a single time. This may come from a read error, since a much larger clone is one base off. The sample carries other DNA sequences with the same CDR3. CDR3 sequence: CSVTSAQETQYF. The CDR3 nucleotides are TGCAGCGTTACTAGTGCACAAGAGACCCAGTACTTC. The chain links TRBV29-1 to TRBJ2-5; possible D gene TRBD2, 5 bases. Trimming pared 5 bases from V and 2 bases from J, leaving 9 bases between. The CDR3 length is 12 residues. Germline V gives CDR1 SQVTM, CDR2 ANQGSEA.

V usage is TRBV28 and J usage is TRBJ1-5; D unresolved. This CDR3 comprises 14 residues. The V end lost 9 bases, the J end lost 2 bases, and 14 bases lay between the germline ends. Germline V gene sequence: CDR1 MDHEN, CDR2 SYDVKM. The CDR3 DNA reads as TGTGCCAGTCGCCGGGTCCCAGGCAATCAGCCCCAGCATTTT. Translating gives CASRRVPGNQPQHF.

This clone was seen a single time. This chain uses TRBV27 with TRBJ2-4; D perhaps matches TRBD1 (5 bases). The CDR3 consists of 16 residues. V was clipped by 10 bases and J by 8 bases, with 27 bases between them. CDR1 and CDR2 from the germline V gene are MNHEY and SMNVEV (reference sequence). The CDR3 protein is CANPRRSVGEWDIQYF. The CDR3 region has the DNA TGTGCCAACCCAAGGCGTTCGGTAGGGGAATGGGACATTCAGTACTTC.

CDR3 coding DNA: TGTGCCAGCAGTACCGGACAGATTTATAGCAATCAGCCCCAGCATTTT. This encodes CASSTGQIYSNQPQHF. This sequence joins TRBV28 and TRBJ1-5; possibly TRBD1 for D (6 bases). The CDR3 runs to 16 residues. Germline V gene sequence: CDR1 MDHEN, CDR2 SYDVKM. V lost 5 bases, J lost 0 bases, and 14 bases lay in between.

The chain is built from TRBV11-3 and TRBJ2-3, with TRBD2 identical over 8 bases. Germline V gene data show CDR1 as SGHNT and CDR2 as YENEEA. J was trimmed by 1 base and V by 5 bases; bases with no gene match: 5. This CDR3 spans 15 amino acids. The CDR3 loop reads CASSSSGAGTDTQYF. The DNA for the CDR3 is TGTGCCAGCAGCAGTAGCGGGGCGGGCACAGATACGCAGTATTTT.

V is TRBV14 and J is TRBJ2-2, with D uncertain. V was pared by 3 bases and J by 2 bases, with 7 bases between. The CDR3 totals 14 residues. Germline V lookup: CDR1 SGHDN, CDR2 FVKESK. The CDR3 sequence is CASSHWSNTGELFF. In DNA, the CDR3 is TGTGCCAGCAGCCACTGGAGTAACACCGGGGAGCTGTTTTTT.

The chain carries TRBV18 and TRBJ1-1; D gene ambiguous. Germline-derived CDR1 and CDR2 are KGHSH and LQKENI. The CDR3 has 12 residues. V lost 2 bases to trimming and J lost 8 bases, with 9 bases between them. The DNA for the CDR3 is TGTGCCAGCTCACCATACAGAGGGGAAGCTTTCTTT. Its translation is CASSPYRGEAFF. The full variable domain, with the rest looked up from reference TRBV18 and TRBJ1-1, is NAGVMQNPRHLVRRRGQEARLRCSPMKGHSHVYWYRQLPEEGLKFMVYLQKENIIDESGMPKERFSAEFPKEGPSILRIQQVVRGDSAAYFCASSPYRGEAFFGQGTRLTVV.

The table lists this clone with a count of one. The chain is built from TRBV10-3 and TRBJ2-5; no clear D. Trimming removed 10 bases at V and 5 bases at J, with 20 bases between. Germline CDR1 reads ENHRY; CDR2 reads SYGVKD. The CDR3 runs to 14 residues. The CDR3 is CATRKSVEAETQYF. For the CDR3, the DNA is TGTGCCACTCGAAAGTCCGTGGAAGCGGAGACCCAGTACTTC.

The chain links TRBV5-4 to TRBJ1-6; 7 bases are shared with TRBD1. Trimming at V came to 4 bases and at J to 7 bases, leaving 2 bases not matched to a gene. This CDR3 spans 13 amino acids. CDR1 and CDR2 from the germline V gene are SGHNT and YYREEE (reference sequence). CDR3 in DNA: TGTGCCAGCAGCGACAGGGAAAATTCACCCCTCCACTTT. This gives the protein CASSDRENSPLHF.

The CDR3 sequence: CASSGVQINQPQHF. CDR3 nucleotide sequence: TGTGCCAGCAGTGGGGTACAGATCAATCAGCCCCAGCATTTT. The chain has TRBV2 and TRBJ1-5; no clear D gene. CDR1 SNHLY and CDR2 FYNNEI come from the germline V gene. The germline V and J ends were trimmed by 4 bases and 3 bases, with 10 bases remaining between them. CDR3 size: 14 residues.

This chain joins TRBV2 and TRBJ1-6; 7 bases agree with TRBD1. This CDR3 spans 15 amino acids. J lost 14 bases, V lost 0 bases, and 10 bases had no gene match. Germline CDR1 and CDR2: SNHLY and FYNNEI. The CDR3 region is CASSEARGQSGSLHF. The CDR3 DNA is TGTGCCAGCAGTGAAGCACGGGGACAGTCCGGCTCCCTCCACTTT.

The chain is built from TRBV27 and TRBJ1-1; TRBD1 aligns across 10 bases. The CDR3 has 12 amino acids. The J segment lost 10 bases and the V segment lost 4 bases, leaving 3 bases of the junction unmatched. The germline V gene encodes CDR1 MNHEY and CDR2 SMNVEV (reference sequence). The CDR3 region has the DNA TGTGCCAGCAGTTCCGGACAGGGGGGAGCTTTCTTT. Protein: CASSSGQGGAFF.

The chain couples TRBV2 to TRBJ2-1, with a tentative D call TRBD2 (6 bases). This CDR3 comprises 11 residues. CDR1 and CDR2 from the germline V gene are SNHLY and FYNNEI. With 7 bases removed from V and 12 bases from J, the gap between germline ends came to 13 bases. The CDR3 loop is CASMVEGGQFF. CDR3 nucleotides: TGTGCCAGCATGGTGGAGGGTGGGCAGTTCTTC. Variable domain in full (rest from reference TRBV2 and TRBJ2-1): EPEVTQTPSHQVTQMGQEVILRCVPISNHLYFYWYRQILGQKVEFLVSFYNNEISEKSEIFDDQFSVERPDGSNFTLKIRSTKLEDSAMYFCASMVEGGQFFGPGTRLTVL.

The V and J genes are TRBV6-6 and TRBJ2-3, with a possible D match to TRBD2 (6 bases). This CDR3 has 15 residues. Trimming took off 2 bases at V and 3 bases at J, with 12 bases between the two ends. The germline gives CDR1 MNHNY, CDR2 SVGAGI (reference sequence). The CDR3 loop is CASSYGAGGTDTQYF. Written as DNA, the CDR3 is TGTGCCAGCAGTTACGGGGCTGGGGGGACAGATACGCAGTATTTT.

The genes are TRBV5-1 and TRBJ1-3, with 11 bases matching TRBD1. Losses at the gene ends were 4 bases for V and 7 bases for J; bases not matched to a gene: 7. The germline CDR1 and CDR2 sequences are SGHRS and YFSETQ. CDR3 size: 15 residues. CDR3 bases: TGCGCCAGCAGCAGTTGGACAGGGGGCAGGAACACCATATATTTT. Protein: CASSSWTGGRNTIYF.

The CDR3 loop reads CASSERVLRDRGAEAFF. CDR3 nucleotide sequence: TGTGCCAGCAGTGAACGAGTCTTAAGGGACAGGGGGGCTGAAGCTTTCTTT. This rearrangement joins TRBV6-1 to TRBJ1-1; 11 positions agree with TRBD1. The trim removed 2 bases at V and 6 bases at J, leaving 11 bases unmatched. The CDR3 extends over 17 amino acids. Germline values: CDR1 MNHNS, CDR2 SASEGT.

This clone has only a few counts. The J gene is TRBJ2-5, the V gene TRBV5-6; D gene uncertain. The V gene lost 4 bases and the J gene lost 5 bases, with 15 bases spanning the gap. The CDR3 spans 14 residues. Germline V lookup: CDR1 SGHDT, CDR2 YYEEEE. CDR3 bases: TGTGCCAGCAGCAAAATGCCGGTAGAGGAGACCCAGTACTTC. This translates into CASSKMPVEETQYF.

The chain carries TRBV5-6 and TRBJ1-1; no firm D call. Germline CDR1 is SGHDT and CDR2 is YYEEEE. With 0 bases removed from V and 11 bases from J, the gap between germline ends came to 8 bases. The CDR3 sequence is 11 residues long. CDR3 in amino acids: CASSLDGGAFF. The CDR3 nucleotides are TGTGCCAGCAGCTTGGACGGAGGGGCTTTCTTT.

The gene calls are TRBV7-9 and TRBJ2-5, with 9 bases fitting TRBD1. Germline assignment: CDR1 SEHNR and CDR2 FQNEAQ (reference sequence). The V gene end was trimmed by 4 bases and the J gene end by 3 bases; junction bases not matched to a gene: 6. The length of the CDR3 is 15 residues. DNA for the CDR3: TGTGCCAGCAGCTCCCCGGACAGGGGCGAAGAGACCCAGTACTTC. Its translation is CASSSPDRGEETQYF.

The chain recombines TRBV7-9 with TRBJ2-5; 8 bases map to TRBD2. V trimming: 5 bases; J trimming: 0 bases; junction bases outside the gene matches: 2. The CDR3 loop spans 14 amino acids. Germline V gene data show CDR1 as SEHNR and CDR2 as FQNEAQ (reference sequence). Written as DNA, the CDR3 is TGTGCCAGCAGCCTGACTAGCGACCAAGAGACCCAGTACTTC. Residues: CASSLTSDQETQYF.

The chain employs TRBV28 and TRBJ2-1, with 12 nucleotides matching TRBD2. In germline, CDR1 is MDHEN, CDR2 SYDVKM. J lost 12 bases, V lost 3 bases, and 9 bases had no gene match. The CDR3 consists of 15 residues. The CDR3 loop reads CASSLGASGGGTQFF. The CDR3 coding sequence is TGTGCCAGCAGTTTGGGAGCTAGCGGGGGGGGAACGCAGTTCTTC.

CDR3: CASSLNQQTSGGLYEQYF. The DNA of the CDR3 is TGCGCCAGCAGCTTGAATCAACAGACTAGCGGGGGACTCTACGAGCAGTACTTC. The chain is built from TRBV5-1 and TRBJ2-7, with 12 positions matching TRBD2. This CDR3 has 18 residues. The ends lost 1 base at V and 3 bases at J; junction bases unmatched: 11. The germline V gene has CDR1 SGHRS and CDR2 YFSETQ. The complete variable domain, with remaining parts taken from reference TRBV5-1 and TRBJ2-7, reads KAGVTQTPRYLIKTRGQQVTLSCSPISGHRSVSWYQQTPGQGLQFLFEYFSETQRNKGNFPGRFSGRQFSNSRSEMNVSTLELGDSALYLCASSLNQQTSGGLYEQYFGPGTRLTVT.

The chain couples TRBV7-2 to TRBJ1-2; perhaps TRBD1 as D (5 bases). The germline CDR1 and CDR2 sequences are SGHTA and FQGNSA. Deletions cut 3 bases from V and 6 bases from J, with 11 bases between. The CDR3 extends over 13 amino acids. The CDR3 DNA reads TGTGCCAGCAGCTTTCAGGGAAGGAATGGCTACACCTTC. Its translation: CASSFQGRNGYTF.

The J gene is TRBJ2-5, the V gene TRBV19; possibly TRBD1 for D (6 bases). The V end lost 5 bases, the J end lost 5 bases, and 15 bases lay between the germline ends. Germline CDR1 and CDR2: LNHDA and SQIVND (reference sequence). CDR3 length: 14 amino acids. CDR3 in DNA: TGTGCCAGTAGTCCGGGACACCACGGGGAGACCCAGTACTTC. Amino acid sequence: CASSPGHHGETQYF.

J is TRBJ1-2 and V is TRBV2; maybe TRBD1 (6 bases). This CDR3 is 15 amino acids long. V lost 4 bases, J lost 4 bases, and 16 bases lay in between. Germline lookup yields CDR1 SNHLY and CDR2 FYNNEI. CDR3 sequence (DNA): TGTGCCAGCAGTGGGCCGACTGGACAGCTCTATGGCTACACCTTC. Protein product: CASSGPTGQLYGYTF.

The CDR3 here is CASSRFNTEAFF. CDR3 nucleotides: TGTGCCAGCAGCCGTTTTAACACTGAAGCTTTCTTT. The chain uses TRBV5-4 and TRBJ1-1; no definite D call. With 4 bases removed from V and 2 bases from J, the gap between germline ends came to 6 bases. Germline assignment: CDR1 SGHNT and CDR2 YYREEE (reference sequence). The CDR3 runs 12 residues.

The chain uses TRBV28 and TRBJ1-4, with D tentatively TRBD1 (6 bases). Germline loops: CDR1 MDHEN, CDR2 SYDVKM. This CDR3 contains 18 residues. Deletions cut 4 bases from V and 8 bases from J, with 26 bases between. CDR3: CASSWPPQGLGTREKLFF. The CDR3 DNA sequence: TGTGCCAGCAGTTGGCCCCCACAGGGTTTGGGAACCAGGGAAAAACTGTTTTTT.